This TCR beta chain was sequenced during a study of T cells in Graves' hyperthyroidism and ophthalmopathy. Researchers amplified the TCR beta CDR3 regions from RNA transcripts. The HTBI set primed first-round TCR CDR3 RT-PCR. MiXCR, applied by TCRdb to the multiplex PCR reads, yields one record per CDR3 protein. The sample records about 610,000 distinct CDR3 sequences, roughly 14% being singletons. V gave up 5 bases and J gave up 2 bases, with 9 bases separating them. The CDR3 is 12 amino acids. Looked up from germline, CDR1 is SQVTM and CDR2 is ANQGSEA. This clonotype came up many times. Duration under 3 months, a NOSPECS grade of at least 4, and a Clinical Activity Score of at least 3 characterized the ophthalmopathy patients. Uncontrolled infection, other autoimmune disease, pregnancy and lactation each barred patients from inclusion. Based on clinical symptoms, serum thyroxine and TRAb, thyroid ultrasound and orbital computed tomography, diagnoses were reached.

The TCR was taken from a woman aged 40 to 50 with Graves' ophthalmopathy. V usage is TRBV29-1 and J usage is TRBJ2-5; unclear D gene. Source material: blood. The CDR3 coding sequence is TGCAGCGTTTATTCAGGACAAGAGACCCAGTACTTC. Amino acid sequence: CSVYSGQETQYF.